The text below deals with one TCR beta chain. What it binds is not known. V dropped 6 bases and J dropped 5; count of bases not matched to a gene: 13. Germline V gene lookup returns CDR1 MDHEN and CDR2 SYDVKM. CDR3 length equals 17 residues. The source of the sample is a study of shared clonotypes between healthy human individuals. Profiling relied on immunoSEQ multiplex PCR, and the TCRdb table lists in-frame clones only, not all of them. Of millions of clones in the sample, more than 85% were seen once. Study-level results: Among donors, clonotype sharing was expected to be affected by sequencing depth.

Sample: naive CD4+ T cells from PBMCs. The subset: CD45RA+ positively selected. The sequence was obtained from a young man in good health. Some clones in this sample may be carry-over from other donors' samples. The rearrangement links TRBV28 to TRBJ2-2; 9 positions match TRBD2. CDR3 nucleotides: TGTGCCAGCAGCGAAACGGGGCTAGCGGGACCAACCGGGGAGCTGTTTTTT. Amino acids: CASSETGLAGPTGELFF.